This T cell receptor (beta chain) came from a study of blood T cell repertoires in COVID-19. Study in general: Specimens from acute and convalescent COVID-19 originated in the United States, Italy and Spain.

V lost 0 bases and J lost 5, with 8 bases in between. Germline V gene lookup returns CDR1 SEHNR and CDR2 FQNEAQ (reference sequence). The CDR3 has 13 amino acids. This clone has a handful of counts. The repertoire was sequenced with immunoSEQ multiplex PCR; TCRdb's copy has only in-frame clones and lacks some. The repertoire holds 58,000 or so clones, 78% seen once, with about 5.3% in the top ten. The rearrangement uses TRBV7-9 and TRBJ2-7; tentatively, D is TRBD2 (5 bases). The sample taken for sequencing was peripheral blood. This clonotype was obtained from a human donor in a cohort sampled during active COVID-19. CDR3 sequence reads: CASSLAGRDEQYF. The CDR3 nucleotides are TGTGCCAGCAGCTTAGCTGGGCGGGACGAGCAGTACTTC.